This T cell receptor (beta chain) was captured in a study of tumor and adjacent non-tumor tissue in lung cancer. Study-wide context: Patients comprised some eleven adenocarcinoma, a couple of squamous cell carcinoma and 1 small cell lung cancer.

This sample's RNA came from whole unsorted tissue. Between August and November 2014, newly diagnosed, chemotherapy-naive lung cancer patients underwent thoracic surgery in China. This clonotype was counted at least ten times. Its cognate antigen is unknown. V was pared by 3 bases and J by 1 base, with 4 bases between. Germline assignment: CDR1 DFQATT and CDR2 SNEGSKA (reference sequence). CDR3 size: 12 residues. Study results and limitations: Compared with tumor, normal lung showed significantly lower TCR diversity.

TCRbeta libraries were built with three rounds of nested PCR, modified from ARM-PCR. TCRdb used MiXCR to reprocess the multiplex PCR reads, holding one entry per CDR3 protein. The sample shows roughly 140,000 distinct CDR3 sequences, roughly 70% of them seen only once. The rearrangement uses TRBV20-1 and TRBJ1-5; no firm D call. The clonotype was recovered from a man in his 60s with small cell lung cancer. The sequenced sample consisted of lung tumor tissue. The CDR3 DNA sequence: TGCAGTGCTAGGAAGAGCAATCAGCCCCAGCATTTT. Amino acids: CSARKSNQPQHF.